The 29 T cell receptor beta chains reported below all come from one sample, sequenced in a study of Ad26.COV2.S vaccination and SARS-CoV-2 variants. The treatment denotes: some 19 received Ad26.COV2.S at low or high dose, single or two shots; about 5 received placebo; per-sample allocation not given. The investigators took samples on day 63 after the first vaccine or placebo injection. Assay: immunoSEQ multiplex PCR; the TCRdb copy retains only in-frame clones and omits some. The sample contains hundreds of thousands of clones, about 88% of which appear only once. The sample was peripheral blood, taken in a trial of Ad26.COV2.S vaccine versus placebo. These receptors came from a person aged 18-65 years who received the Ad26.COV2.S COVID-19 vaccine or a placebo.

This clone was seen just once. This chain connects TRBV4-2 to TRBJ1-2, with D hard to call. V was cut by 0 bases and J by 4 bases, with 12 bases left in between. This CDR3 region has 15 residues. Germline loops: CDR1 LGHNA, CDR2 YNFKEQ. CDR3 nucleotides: TGTGCCAGCAGCCAAGATCTGCAGGTCAGCTATGGCTACACCTTC. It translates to CASSQDLQVSYGYTF.

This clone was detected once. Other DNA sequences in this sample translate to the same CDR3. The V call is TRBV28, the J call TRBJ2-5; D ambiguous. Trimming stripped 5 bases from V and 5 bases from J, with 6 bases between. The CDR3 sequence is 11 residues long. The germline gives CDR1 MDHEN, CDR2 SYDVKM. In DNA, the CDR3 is TGTGCCAGCAGTCCCAGGGAGACCCAGTACTTC. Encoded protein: CASSPRETQYF.

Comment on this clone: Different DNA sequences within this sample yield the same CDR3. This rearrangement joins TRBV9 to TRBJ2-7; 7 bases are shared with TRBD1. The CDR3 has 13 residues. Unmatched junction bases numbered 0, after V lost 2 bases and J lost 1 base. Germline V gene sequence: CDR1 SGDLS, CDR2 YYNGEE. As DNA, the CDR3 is TGTGCCAGCAGCGTGGGACAGTCCTACGAGCAGTACTTC. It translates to CASSVGQSYEQYF.

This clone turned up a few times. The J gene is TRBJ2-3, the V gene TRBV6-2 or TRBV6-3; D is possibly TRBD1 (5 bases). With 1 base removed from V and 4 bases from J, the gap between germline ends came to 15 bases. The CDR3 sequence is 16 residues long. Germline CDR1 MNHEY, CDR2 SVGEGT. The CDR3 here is CASSYLWGPAADTQYF. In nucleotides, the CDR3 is TGTGCCAGCAGTTACTTGTGGGGCCCGGCTGCAGATACGCAGTATTTT.

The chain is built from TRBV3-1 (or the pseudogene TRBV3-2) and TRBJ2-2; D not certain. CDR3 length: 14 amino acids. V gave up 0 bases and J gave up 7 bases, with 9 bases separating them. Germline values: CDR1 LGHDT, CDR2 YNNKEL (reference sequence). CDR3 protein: CASSQEPRSGELFF. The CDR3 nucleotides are TGTGCCAGCAGCCAAGAGCCCCGAAGCGGGGAGCTGTTTTTT.

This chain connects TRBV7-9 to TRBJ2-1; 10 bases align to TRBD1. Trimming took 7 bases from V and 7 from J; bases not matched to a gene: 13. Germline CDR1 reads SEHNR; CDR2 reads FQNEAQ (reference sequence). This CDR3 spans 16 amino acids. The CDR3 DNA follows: TGTGCCAGCACCCAGAGAGACAGGGGGCTTAAAAATGAGCAGTTCTTC. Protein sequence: CASTQRDRGLKNEQFF.

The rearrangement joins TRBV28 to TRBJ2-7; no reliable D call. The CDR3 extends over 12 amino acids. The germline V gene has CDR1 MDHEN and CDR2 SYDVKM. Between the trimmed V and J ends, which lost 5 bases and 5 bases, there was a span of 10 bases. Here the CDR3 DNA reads TGTGCCAGCAGTCCACAGACGCACGAGCAGTACTTC. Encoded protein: CASSPQTHEQYF.

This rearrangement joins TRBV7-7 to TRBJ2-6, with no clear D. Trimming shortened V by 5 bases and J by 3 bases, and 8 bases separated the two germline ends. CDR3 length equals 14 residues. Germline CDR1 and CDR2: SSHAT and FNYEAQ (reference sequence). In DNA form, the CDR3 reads TGTGCCAGCAGCCCGCCCGGTGGGGCCAACGTCCTGACTTTC. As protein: CASSPPGGANVLTF.

CDR3 protein: CASTLAGVQETQYF. The CDR3 DNA follows: TGTGCCAGCACCCTGGCAGGGGTTCAAGAGACCCAGTACTTC. V and J are TRBV7-6 and TRBJ2-5; weak D call: TRBD1 (6 bases). The CDR3 sequence is 14 residues long. Trimming stripped 7 bases from V and 2 bases from J, with 14 bases between. Germline CDR1 and CDR2: SGHVS and FNYEAQ.

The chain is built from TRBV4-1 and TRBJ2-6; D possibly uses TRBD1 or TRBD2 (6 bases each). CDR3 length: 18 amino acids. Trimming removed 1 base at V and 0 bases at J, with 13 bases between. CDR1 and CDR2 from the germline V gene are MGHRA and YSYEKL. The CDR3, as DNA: TGCGCCAGCAGCCAAGGGGGGCGGGGCCCCTCTGGGGCCAACGTCCTGACTTTC. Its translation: CASSQGGRGPSGANVLTF.

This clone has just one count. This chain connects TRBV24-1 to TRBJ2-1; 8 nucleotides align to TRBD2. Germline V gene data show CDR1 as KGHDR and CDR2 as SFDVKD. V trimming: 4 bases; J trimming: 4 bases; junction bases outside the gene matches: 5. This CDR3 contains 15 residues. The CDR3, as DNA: TGTGCCACCAGTGAAGACTTAGCGGGGTACAATGAGCAGTTCTTC. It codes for CATSEDLAGYNEQFF.

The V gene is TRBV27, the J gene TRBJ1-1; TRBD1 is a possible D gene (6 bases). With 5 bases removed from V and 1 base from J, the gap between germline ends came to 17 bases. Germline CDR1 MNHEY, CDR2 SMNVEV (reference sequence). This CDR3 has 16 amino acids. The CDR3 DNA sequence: TGTGCCAGCAGTGTGCTACCGGACAGACCGAACACTGAAGCTTTCTTT. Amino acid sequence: CASSVLPDRPNTEAFF.

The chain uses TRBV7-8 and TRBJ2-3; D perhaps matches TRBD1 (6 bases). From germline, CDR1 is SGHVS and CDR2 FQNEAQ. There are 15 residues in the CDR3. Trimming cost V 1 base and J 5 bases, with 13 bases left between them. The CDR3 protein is CASSLDGWGQDTQYF. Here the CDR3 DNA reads TGTGCCAGCAGCTTAGATGGGTGGGGGCAAGATACGCAGTATTTT.

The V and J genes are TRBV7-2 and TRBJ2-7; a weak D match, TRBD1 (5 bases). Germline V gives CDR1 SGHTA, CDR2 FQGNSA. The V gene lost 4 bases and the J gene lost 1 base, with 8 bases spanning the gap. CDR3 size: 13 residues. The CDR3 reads CASSSQASYEQYF. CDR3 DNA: TGTGCCAGCAGCTCACAGGCTTCCTACGAGCAGTACTTC.

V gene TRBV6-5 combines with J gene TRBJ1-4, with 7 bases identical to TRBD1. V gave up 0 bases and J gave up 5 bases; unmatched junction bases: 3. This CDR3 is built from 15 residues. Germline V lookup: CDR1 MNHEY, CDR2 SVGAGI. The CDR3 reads CASSYSTGINEKLFF. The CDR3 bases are TGTGCCAGCAGTTACTCGACAGGGATAAATGAAAAACTGTTTTTT.

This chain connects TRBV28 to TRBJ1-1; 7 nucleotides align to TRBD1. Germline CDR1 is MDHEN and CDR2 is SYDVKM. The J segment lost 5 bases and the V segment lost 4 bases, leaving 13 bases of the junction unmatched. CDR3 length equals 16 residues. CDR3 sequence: CASSSAYGTGATEAFF. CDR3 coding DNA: TGTGCCAGCAGTTCCGCTTACGGAACAGGGGCGACTGAAGCTTTCTTT.

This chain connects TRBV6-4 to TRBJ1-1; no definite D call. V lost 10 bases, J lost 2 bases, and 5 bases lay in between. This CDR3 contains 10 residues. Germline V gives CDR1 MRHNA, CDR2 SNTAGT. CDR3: CAKHNTEAFF. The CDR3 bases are TGTGCCAAGCATAACACTGAAGCTTTCTTT.

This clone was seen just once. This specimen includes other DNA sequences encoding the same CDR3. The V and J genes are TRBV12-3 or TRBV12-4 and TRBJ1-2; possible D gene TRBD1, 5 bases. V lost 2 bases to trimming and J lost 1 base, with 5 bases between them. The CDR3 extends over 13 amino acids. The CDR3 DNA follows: TGTGCCAGCAGTTTAAGGGGTAACTATGGCTACACCTTC. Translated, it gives CASSLRGNYGYTF.

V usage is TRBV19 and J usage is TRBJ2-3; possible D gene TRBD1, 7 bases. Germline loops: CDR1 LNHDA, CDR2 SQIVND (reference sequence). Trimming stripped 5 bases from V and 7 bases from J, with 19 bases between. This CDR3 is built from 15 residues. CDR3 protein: CASSPGPQGGNTQYF. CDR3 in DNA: TGTGCCAGTAGTCCCGGCCCCCAGGGGGGAAATACGCAGTATTTT.

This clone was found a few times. The CDR3: CASSQGGTGPPLHF. In DNA form, the CDR3 reads TGTGCCAGCAGCCAAGGAGGGACCGGTCCACCCCTCCACTTT. The rearrangement uses TRBV3-1 (or the pseudogene TRBV3-2) and TRBJ1-6; perhaps TRBD1 as D (5 bases). The V and J ends lost 1 base and 11 bases respectively, with 12 bases between them. The CDR3 is made up of 14 amino acids. The germline gives CDR1 LGHDT, CDR2 YNNKEL (reference sequence).

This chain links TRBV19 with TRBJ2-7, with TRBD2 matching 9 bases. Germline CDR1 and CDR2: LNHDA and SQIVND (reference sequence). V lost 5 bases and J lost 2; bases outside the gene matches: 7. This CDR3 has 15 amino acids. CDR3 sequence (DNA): TGTGCCAGTAGTCCATATGGCGGGAGGGCCTACGAGCAGTACTTC. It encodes CASSPYGGRAYEQYF.

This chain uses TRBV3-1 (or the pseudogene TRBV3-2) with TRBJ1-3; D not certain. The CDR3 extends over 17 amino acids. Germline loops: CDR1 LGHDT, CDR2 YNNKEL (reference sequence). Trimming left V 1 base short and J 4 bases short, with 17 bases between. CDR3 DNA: TGTGCCAGCAGCCAAGTGGCCTCTCTTTTTGCCGGAAACACCATATATTTT. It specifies CASSQVASLFAGNTIYF.

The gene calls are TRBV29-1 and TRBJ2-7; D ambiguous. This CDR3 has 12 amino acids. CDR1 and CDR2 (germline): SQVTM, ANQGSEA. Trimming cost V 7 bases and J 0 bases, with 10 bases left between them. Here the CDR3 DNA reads TGCAGCGCCACGAGGAGCTCCTACGAGCAGTACTTC. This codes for CSATRSSYEQYF.

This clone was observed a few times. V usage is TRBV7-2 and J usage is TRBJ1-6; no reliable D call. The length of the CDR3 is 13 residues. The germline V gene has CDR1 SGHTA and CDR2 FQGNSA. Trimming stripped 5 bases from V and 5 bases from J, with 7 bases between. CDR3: CASSIGNNSPLHF. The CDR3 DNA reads TGTGCCAGCAGCATCGGCAATAATTCACCCCTCCACTTT.

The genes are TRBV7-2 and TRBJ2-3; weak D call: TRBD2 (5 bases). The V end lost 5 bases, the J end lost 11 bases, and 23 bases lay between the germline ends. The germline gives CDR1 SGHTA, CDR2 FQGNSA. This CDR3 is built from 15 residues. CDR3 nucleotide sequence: TGTGCCAGCAGCGTCCGTTGGGGAGAGGCGCCGGGGCAGTATTTT. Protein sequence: CASSVRWGEAPGQYF. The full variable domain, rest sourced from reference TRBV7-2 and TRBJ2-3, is GAGVSQSPSNKVTEKGKDVELRCDPISGHTALYWYRQSLGQGLEFLIYFQGNSAPDKSGLPSDRFSAERTGGSVSTLTIQRTQQEDSAVYLCASSVRWGEAPGQYFGPGTRLTVL.

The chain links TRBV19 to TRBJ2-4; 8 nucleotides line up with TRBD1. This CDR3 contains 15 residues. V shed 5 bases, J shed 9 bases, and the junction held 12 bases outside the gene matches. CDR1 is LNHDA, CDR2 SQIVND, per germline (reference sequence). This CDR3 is CASSGRQGPPGIQYF. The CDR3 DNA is TGTGCCAGTAGTGGCAGACAGGGGCCCCCGGGCATTCAGTACTTC.

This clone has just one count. For the CDR3, the DNA is TGTGCCAGCAGCACCAGTGCAACTAATGAAAAACTGTTTTTT. It specifies CASSTSATNEKLFF. This chain uses TRBV6-1 with TRBJ1-4; D is unclear. Trimming pared 6 bases from V and 0 bases from J, leaving 8 bases between. The germline V gene encodes CDR1 MNHNS and CDR2 SASEGT. This CDR3 is built from 14 residues.

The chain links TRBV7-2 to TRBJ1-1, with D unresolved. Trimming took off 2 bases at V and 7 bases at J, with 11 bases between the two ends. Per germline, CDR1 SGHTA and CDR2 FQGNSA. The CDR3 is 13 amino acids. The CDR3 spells CASSLRKGLEAFF. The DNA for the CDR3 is TGTGCCAGCAGCTTAAGGAAAGGGCTTGAAGCTTTCTTT.

In nucleotides, the CDR3 is TGTGCCAGCAGCTACTTACAGGGGGCCACTGAAGCTTTCTTT. Its protein is CASSYLQGATEAFF. The V gene is TRBV7-9, the J gene TRBJ1-1, with 9 bases fitting TRBD1. Unmatched junction bases numbered 4, after V lost 4 bases and J lost 4 bases. Per the germline V gene, CDR1 is SEHNR and CDR2 is FQNEAQ (reference sequence). The CDR3 contains 14 residues.